This T cell receptor beta chain was recorded in a study of early stage breast cancer tumors (dated by TCRdb to about 2017). Study-wide context: Of the roughly 15 invasive breast tumors, about a dozen were found to be estrogen receptor-positive, progesterone receptor-positive and HER2-negative. Most of the 12 ER+/PR+/HER2- tumors were invasive ductal carcinomas, while the other four were invasive lobular carcinomas. On average, each sample had roughly 10-fold read coverage. The samples as a whole yielded 2 million to 3 million detected templates, corresponding to about a million unique clonotypes. Results the study describes overall, beyond this receptor: Chain pairing and functional markers such as CD4, CD8 and FOXP3 were not captured by bulk genomic DNA sequencing of unsorted cells. Repertoires from blood resembled normal breast more closely than tumor, and using blood as a reference for each tissue separated tumor from normal in most of the 16 patients. Tumors showed approximately 2.5-fold higher T cell density and higher clonality than adjacent normal breast tissue. Because the cohort was small, analysis by tumor subtype was not possible. Enriched TCRB sequences shared across patients were found to be mostly commonly generated sequences that were unlikely to play an important role in the tumor microenvironment.

The study profiled bulk TCR beta-chain repertoires in matched peripheral blood, tumor and adjacent normal breast tissue taken from about 15 patients with early-stage breast cancer. Before surgery, about 4.5-10 mL of whole blood was collected in EDTA tubes and processed within 2 hours. Ficoll-Paque centrifugation in SepMate-50 tubes was used to isolate peripheral blood mononuclear cells. PBMCs were cryopreserved in aliquots of about 2 to 4 million cells in 90% FBS with around 10% DMSO and kept in liquid nitrogen. Genomic DNA was extracted with the Qiagen AllPrep DNA/RNA Mini kit. V is clipped by 0 bases and J by 3 bases, and the sequence between their germline boundaries is 13 bases long. As encoded in the germline V gene, CDR1 is SGDLS while CDR2 is YYNGEE. Inclusive of the bounding cysteine and phenylalanine, the CDR3 is 15 residues long. Only the CDR3 portion is preserved as DNA: 45 bases, with reading frame beginning at the first base.

This clone was detected only once. What antigen it recognizes has not been identified. There are no base qualities to consult, and no much larger clone falls within one base. Each sample was amplified as two independent genomic DNA replicates: roughly 0.5 ug for blood and about 1.5 ug for tumor or normal breast. Following the manufacturer's instructions, the ImmunoSeq Intro kit was used to carry out TCRB sequencing on genomic DNA. For absolute quantification, the roughly 30-cycle multiplex PCR included proprietary primers along with spike-in control sequences. An 87-bp fragment spanning the CDR3 and flanking V and J genes was sequenced with single-end 150-bp reads. Each lane of an Illumina MiSeq using version 3.0 chemistry carried seven multiplexed samples, with two replicates per sample. The authors processed their data as follows. Raw data were processed by the vendor's proprietary pipeline, with both replicates merged into one result per sample. Productive rearrangements sharing the V-gene family, CDR3 amino acid sequence and J-gene segment were defined as clonotypes. To compute clonality, the normalized Shannon entropy (Pielou evenness) of TCRB abundances was subtracted from 1. T cell density was estimated by dividing total templates by the number of input cells inferred from the DNA input amount. Recon was used with default parameters to estimate total repertoire diversity and clonality. A clonotype was considered tumor-enriched if its abundance in tumor exceeded 0.1% and was at least 32-fold higher than its abundance in normal breast. TCRdb mirrors the immuneACCESS table, restricted to in-frame sequences. Some clones are absent from its copies; in checked studies, under half trace to an unresolved V gene, and the reason for the others is unknown. V and J calls and clone size are those listed in that table; D and trimming were worked out from the DNA. The sample table contains some 20,000 clones; only one count was recorded for around 82% of them. Under 2% of the sample lies in the top ten.

This receptor was taken from a person between 70 and 80 years old with breast cancer. The sequencing sample was made of blood. The chain was built from TRBV9 and TRBJ2-7; the D gene cannot be named for sure. The DNA sequence follows: TGTGCCAGCAGCGTAGGGCTTGCGGAAAACTACGAGCAGTACTTC. Translated, this gives CASSVGLAENYEQYF.